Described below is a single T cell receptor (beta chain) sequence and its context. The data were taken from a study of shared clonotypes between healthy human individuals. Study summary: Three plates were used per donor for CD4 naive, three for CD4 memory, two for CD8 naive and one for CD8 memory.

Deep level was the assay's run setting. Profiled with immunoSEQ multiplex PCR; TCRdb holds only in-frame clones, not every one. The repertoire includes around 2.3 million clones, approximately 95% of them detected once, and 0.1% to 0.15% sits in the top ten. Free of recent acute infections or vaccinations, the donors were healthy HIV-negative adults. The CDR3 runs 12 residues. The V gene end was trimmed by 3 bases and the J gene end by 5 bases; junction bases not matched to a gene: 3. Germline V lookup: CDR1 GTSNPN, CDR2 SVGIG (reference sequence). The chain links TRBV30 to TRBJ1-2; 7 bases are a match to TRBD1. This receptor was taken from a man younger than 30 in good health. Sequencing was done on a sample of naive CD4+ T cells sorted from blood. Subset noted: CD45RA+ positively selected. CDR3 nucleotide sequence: TGTGCCTGGAGCAGGGGGTGGTATGGCTACACCTTC. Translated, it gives CAWSRGWYGYTF.